The next 3 T cell receptor beta chains were all read from a single sample in a study of regulatory T cells in long-lasting Graves disease. Documented time point: newly diagnosed GD, antithyroid drugs for less than 3 months. RNA extracted from PBMCs served as the sequencing template. Arm-PCR with iRepertoire HTBI primers amplified the CDR3 regions for these TCR beta libraries. TCRdb passed the multiplex PCR reads through MiXCR, listing each CDR3 protein once. The profile shows 400,000 to 500,000 distinct CDR3 sequences, roughly 15% of them singletons. This same sample was also taken into another study, of T cells in Graves' hyperthyroidism and ophthalmopathy.

The sequencing used peripheral blood mononuclear cells (PBMCs), collected at new diagnosis, from a patient treated with antithyroid drugs. All receptors derive from a woman aged 18-29 years with Graves disease.

There are a few counts of this clonotype. The V call is TRBV2, the J call TRBJ2-2; tentative D call: TRBD2 (6 bases). V lost 10 bases and J lost 0, with 15 bases in between. The CDR3 runs to 15 residues. Germline CDR1 is SNHLY and CDR2 is FYNNEI. The CDR3 region has the DNA TGTGCCATACCAATTAGCGGAGCGAACACCGGGGAGCTGTTTTTT. This codes for CAIPISGANTGELFF.

This clonotype was counted at least ten times. This chain connects TRBV20-1 to TRBJ2-7; D is unresolved. There are 14 residues in the CDR3. V lost 3 bases and J lost 0, with 12 bases in between. CDR1 is DFQATT, CDR2 SNEGSKA, per germline (reference sequence). CDR3 amino acids: CSASGRRSSYEQYF. CDR3 in DNA: TGCAGTGCTAGCGGGCGGAGAAGCTCCTACGAGCAGTACTTC.

In this sample, this clonotype turned up a few times. The rearrangement joins TRBV12-5 to TRBJ2-2; D is unclear. V was pared by 6 bases and J by 2 bases, with 13 bases between. The germline gives CDR1 LGHNT, CDR2 FRNRAP. This CDR3 is built from 15 residues. CDR3 in amino acids: CASGYSGPNTGELFF. CDR3 DNA sequence: TGTGCTAGTGGGTACTCGGGCCCAAACACCGGGGAGCTGTTTTTT.